The rows below give T cell receptor beta chains drawn from one sample of a study of T cell clones after liver transplantation. Libraries were prepared by immunoSEQ multiplex PCR; TCRdb keeps only in-frame clonotypes and omits some of them. The data contain fewer than 65,000 clones, around 70% of them singletons. The starting material was CD4+ T cells from blood, obtained at the 22-month timepoint. The origin of the receptors is a human patient who received a liver transplant. A share of the T cells may be of graft donor origin. CDR3s include the opening cysteine and the closing phenylalanine or tryptophan. A D gene is named only where the DNA matches it firmly. Clone size is shown for a subset of rows, as once, few, many or a class of expanded clone.

size: -; J: TRBJ2-7; D: TRBD1; V: TRBV6-1; CDR3: CASSERGHRTYEQYF; DNA: TGTGCCAGCAGTGAGAGGGGGCACCGCACCTACGAGCAGTACTTC
size: -; J: TRBJ1-2; D: -; V: TRBV9; CDR3: CASSVEGELGYGYTF; DNA: TGTGCCAGCAGCGTAGAGGGGGAATTGGGCTATGGCTACACCTTC
size: -; J: TRBJ2-1; D: -; V: TRBV5-6; CDR3: CASSPRDFDSYNEQFF; DNA: TGTGCCAGCAGCCCCCGGGACTTCGATTCCTACAATGAGCAGTTCTTC
size: -; J: TRBJ2-1; D: -; V: TRBV6-5; CDR3: CASSLKTALSRNEQFF; DNA: TGTGCCAGCAGTTTAAAGACAGCCCTAAGTCGCAATGAGCAGTTCTTC
size: -; J: TRBJ1-1; D: -; V: TRBV10-3; CDR3: CAISEPKTDVAFF; DNA: TGTGCCATCAGTGAGCCGAAGACAGACGTAGCTTTCTTT
size: -; J: TRBJ2-3; D: TRBD1; V: TRBV7-9; CDR3: CASSLGQGDITQYF; DNA: TGTGCCAGCAGCTTAGGGCAGGGGGATATTACGCAGTATTTT
size: -; J: TRBJ2-7; D: -; V: TRBV5-4; CDR3: CASSTGSAAYEQYF; DNA: TGTGCCAGCAGCACAGGTTCCGCTGCCTACGAGCAGTACTTC
size: -; J: TRBJ2-2; D: -; V: TRBV28; CDR3: CASSSMGRSNTGELFF; DNA: TGTGCCAGCAGTTCAATGGGACGGTCGAACACCGGGGAGCTGTTTTTT
size: -; J: TRBJ1-2; D: -; V: TRBV5-5; CDR3: CASSPQLMAGRTGGYTF; DNA: TGTGCCAGCAGCCCCCAACTAATGGCAGGTCGGACGGGTGGCTACACCTTC
size: -; J: TRBJ1-4; D: -; V: TRBV11-2; CDR3: CASSLVGGSVEKLFF; DNA: TGTGCCAGCAGCTTAGTAGGGGGGTCAGTTGAAAAACTGTTTTTT
size: -; J: TRBJ1-1; D: TRBD1; V: TRBV7-2; CDR3: CASSLDRVNTEAFF; DNA: TGTGCCAGCAGCTTGGACAGGGTGAACACTGAAGCTTTCTTT
size: -; J: TRBJ2-2; D: -; V: TRBV28; CDR3: CASMRENTGELFF; DNA: TGTGCCAGCATGCGGGAGAACACCGGGGAGCTGTTTTTT
size: -; J: TRBJ1-1; D: -; V: TRBV7-3; CDR3: CASSFNRGEREAFF; DNA: TGTGCCAGCAGCTTTAATAGGGGGGAACGGGAAGCTTTCTTT
size: -; J: TRBJ2-3; D: -; V: TRBV6-4; CDR3: CASSDLGGTDTQYF; DNA: TGTGCCAGCAGTGACCTCGGGGGCACAGATACGCAGTATTTT
size: -; J: TRBJ1-6; D: TRBD1; V: TRBV27; CDR3: CASSLTGVSPLHF; DNA: TGTGCCAGCAGTTTGACAGGGGTGTCACCCCTCCACTTT
size: -; J: TRBJ1-5; D: -; V: TRBV19; CDR3: CASTPRGGSSNQPQHF; DNA: TGTGCCAGTACCCCTAGGGGGGGTTCTAGCAATCAGCCCCAGCATTTT
size: once; J: TRBJ1-5; D: -; V: TRBV6-5; CDR3: CASSYSRNQPQHF; DNA: TGTGCCAGCAGTTATAGCAGGAATCAGCCCCAGCATTTT
size: -; J: TRBJ2-7; D: -; V: TRBV5-6; CDR3: CASTLGSYEQYF; DNA: TGTGCCAGCACCCTAGGCTCCTACGAGCAGTACTTC
size: -; J: TRBJ2-7; D: -; V: TRBV5-1; CDR3: CASSPGRGGADEQYF; DNA: TGCGCCAGCAGCCCCGGCCGTGGGGGGGCGGACGAGCAGTACTTC
size: many; J: TRBJ2-7; D: -; V: TRBV28; CDR3: CASNPLVGATYEQYF; DNA: TGTGCCAGCAACCCTTTGGTGGGGGCGACCTACGAGCAGTACTTC
size: -; J: TRBJ2-5; D: -; V: TRBV6-6; CDR3: CASSYHERATGETQYF; DNA: TGTGCCAGCAGTTACCATGAGCGGGCCACCGGGGAGACCCAGTACTTC
size: once; J: TRBJ1-5; D: -; V: TRBV30; CDR3: CAWGESNQPQHF; DNA: TGTGCCTGGGGGGAGAGCAATCAGCCCCAGCATTTT
size: -; J: TRBJ2-3; D: -; V: TRBV18; CDR3: CASSPRGSRRTDTQYF; DNA: TGTGCCAGCTCACCGAGGGGTTCCAGACGCACAGATACGCAGTATTTT
size: -; J: TRBJ1-5; D: -; V: TRBV5-1; CDR3: CASSLDQGENQPQHF; DNA: TGCGCCAGCAGCTTGGATCAGGGCGAGAATCAGCCCCAGCATTTT
size: -; J: TRBJ1-4; D: -; V: TRBV6-5; CDR3: CASSYSGANEKLFF; DNA: TGTGCCAGCAGTTACTCAGGGGCTAATGAAAAACTGTTTTTT
size: -; J: TRBJ2-7; D: TRBD2; V: TRBV28; CDR3: CASSKSGGASYEQYF; DNA: TGTGCCAGCAGTAAGAGCGGGGGGGCTAGCTACGAGCAGTACTTC
size: -; J: TRBJ1-6; D: TRBD1; V: TRBV27; CDR3: CASSSAGQDYWDSPLHF; DNA: TGTGCCAGCAGTTCGGCGGGACAGGACTATTGGGATTCACCCCTCCACTTT
size: -; J: TRBJ1-3; D: -; V: TRBV14; CDR3: CASSHRLPVRNTIYF; DNA: TGTGCCAGCAGCCACAGGCTCCCTGTTAGAAACACCATATATTTT
size: -; J: TRBJ2-1; D: -; V: TRBV7-8; CDR3: CASSLKIGLVGNEQFF; DNA: TGTGCCAGCAGCTTAAAGATAGGGCTAGTAGGCAATGAGCAGTTCTTC
size: -; J: TRBJ2-3; D: TRBD2; V: TRBV27; CDR3: CASSPGGARDTQYF; DNA: TGTGCCAGCAGTCCCGGGGGGGCGAGAGATACGCAGTATTTT
size: few; J: TRBJ2-3; D: TRBD2; V: TRBV11-2; CDR3: CASRWLAGGVTDTQYF; DNA: TGTGCCAGCAGGTGGCTAGCGGGGGGCGTCACAGATACGCAGTATTTT
size: -; J: TRBJ1-1; D: -; V: TRBV5-1; CDR3: CASSPTLTQLAEAFF; DNA: TGCGCCAGCAGCCCGACCTTGACTCAACTGGCTGAAGCTTTCTTT
size: -; J: TRBJ1-2; D: TRBD1; V: TRBV5-6; CDR3: CASSLDRGPGYTF; DNA: TGTGCCAGCAGCCTGGACAGGGGGCCTGGCTACACCTTC
size: -; J: TRBJ2-2; D: -; V: TRBV5-4; CDR3: CASSLLTGSGELFF; DNA: TGTGCCAGCAGCTTGCTTACAGGATCCGGGGAGCTGTTTTTT
size: once; J: TRBJ2-4; D: TRBD1; V: TRBV6-1; CDR3: CASSDQQGAKNIQYF; DNA: TGTGCCAGCAGTGATCAACAGGGGGCCAAAAACATTCAGTACTTC
size: medium-sized; J: TRBJ1-3; D: -; V: TRBV6-5; CDR3: CASSYHPSGNTIYF; DNA: TGTGCCAGCAGTTATCACCCCTCTGGAAACACCATATATTTT
size: -; J: TRBJ1-3; D: -; V: TRBV5-6; CDR3: CASSLNPWDSGNTIYF; DNA: TGTGCCAGCAGCTTAAACCCATGGGACTCTGGAAACACCATATATTTT
size: -; J: TRBJ1-2; D: TRBD1; V: TRBV28; CDR3: CASRYTGTGISGYTF; DNA: TGTGCCAGCAGATATACCGGGACAGGGATTAGCGGCTACACCTTC
size: -; J: TRBJ2-1; D: TRBD2; V: TRBV18; CDR3: CASSPYRPDGGANEQFF; DNA: TGTGCCAGCTCACCATATCGGCCAGACGGGGGGGCCAATGAGCAGTTCTTC
size: -; J: TRBJ1-5; D: -; V: TRBV15; CDR3: CATSRDRQPQHF; DNA: TGTGCCACCAGCAGAGATCGTCAGCCCCAGCATTTT
size: -; J: TRBJ2-7; D: -; V: TRBV9; CDR3: CASSAQGSLSYEQYF; DNA: TGTGCCAGCAGCGCTCAGGGGAGCCTATCCTACGAGCAGTACTTC
size: -; J: TRBJ2-3; D: -; V: TRBV2; CDR3: CASSEMMRRDTQYF; DNA: TGTGCCAGCAGTGAAATGATGCGGCGAGATACGCAGTATTTT
size: -; J: TRBJ1-3; D: TRBD1; V: TRBV7-9; CDR3: CASSSDREGNTIYF; DNA: TGTGCCAGCAGCTCTGACAGGGAAGGGAACACCATATATTTT
size: -; J: TRBJ2-2; D: -; V: TRBV28; CDR3: CASSFRRNGELFF; DNA: TGTGCCAGCAGTTTTCGGCGGAACGGGGAGCTGTTTTTT
size: -; J: TRBJ1-2; D: TRBD1; V: TRBV6-4; CDR3: CASSPAPQGGPVNYGYTF; DNA: TGTGCCAGCAGTCCAGCCCCACAGGGGGGACCCGTTAACTATGGCTACACCTTC